These T cell receptor beta chains were read from a single sample in a study of T cells after yellow fever vaccination. TCRdb processed the 5' RACE reads anew with MiXCR; each CDR3 protein has one entry. The table includes roughly 320,000 distinct CDR3 sequences, around 11% detected once. The sequenced sample was CD4+ T cells sorted from PBMCs, obtained 45 days after the yellow fever booster vaccination. These receptors all come from a man in his late teens or twenties who received the YFV17D yellow fever vaccine. Each CDR3 is given with its conserved first and last residue. Each record gives: V gene, J gene, D gene, clone size, CDR3 protein, CDR3 DNA. A D gene is named only where the DNA matches it firmly. Expanded clones get a size class; other rows say once, few or many, or leave the size out.

v_call: TRBV5-1
j_call: TRBJ2-3
d_call: TRBD2
clone_size: NA
cdr3_aa: CAGATSGGRSDTQYF
cdr3_nt: TGCGCCGGAGCAACTAGCGGGGGGAGGTCAGATACGCAGTATTTT

v_call: TRBV6-5
j_call: TRBJ2-3
d_call: TRBD2
clone_size: few
cdr3_aa: CASSPAGGIYTDTQYF
cdr3_nt: TGTGCCAGCAGTCCGGCGGGGGGGATATACACAGATACGCAGTATTTT

v_call: TRBV20-1
j_call: TRBJ2-5
d_call: TRBD2
clone_size: few
cdr3_aa: CSAGGGAEETQYF
cdr3_nt: TGCAGTGCCGGCGGGGGGGCTGAGGAGACCCAGTACTTC

v_call: TRBV3-1
j_call: TRBJ2-2
d_call: NA
clone_size: NA
cdr3_aa: CASSQDLGSIGGELFF
cdr3_nt: TGTGCCAGCAGCCAAGACCTGGGATCGATAGGCGGGGAGCTGTTTTTT

v_call: TRBV7-2
j_call: TRBJ1-1
d_call: NA
clone_size: NA
cdr3_aa: CASSAYLLKDTEAFF
cdr3_nt: TGTGCCAGCAGCGCCTACCTTCTTAAGGACACTGAAGCTTTCTTT

v_call: TRBV25-1
j_call: TRBJ2-7
d_call: NA
clone_size: NA
cdr3_aa: CASSPSGEVGEQYF
cdr3_nt: TGTGCCAGCAGTCCCTCCGGGGAGGTGGGTGAGCAGTACTTC

v_call: TRBV4-1
j_call: TRBJ2-7
d_call: TRBD2
clone_size: NA
cdr3_aa: CASSQGLVGGSPYEQYF
cdr3_nt: TGCGCCAGCAGCCAAGGATTAGTCGGGGGGAGCCCCTACGAGCAGTACTTC

v_call: TRBV5-6
j_call: TRBJ1-1
d_call: TRBD1
clone_size: NA
cdr3_aa: CASRYRGQNEAFF
cdr3_nt: TGTGCCAGCAGGTACAGGGGGCAGAATGAAGCTTTCTTT

v_call: TRBV5-4
j_call: TRBJ1-1
d_call: NA
clone_size: few
cdr3_aa: CASSLSGWRMSEAFF
cdr3_nt: TGTGCCAGCAGCTTGTCAGGGTGGCGGATGTCTGAAGCTTTCTTT

v_call: TRBV6-6
j_call: TRBJ1-5
d_call: TRBD1
clone_size: few
cdr3_aa: CASSYQGANQPQHF
cdr3_nt: TGTGCCAGCAGTTACCAGGGGGCCAATCAGCCCCAGCATTTT